This T cell receptor (beta chain) was sequenced for a study of T cell responses to AZD1222 COVID-19 vaccine. Study-wide findings and caveats: A rise in Spike-specific TCR breadth and depth followed two AZD1222 doses.

Germline V lookup: CDR1 SGHDN, CDR2 FVKESK. V shed 0 bases and J shed 2 bases, with 13 bases lying between them. The length of the CDR3 is 17 residues. Measured with immunoSEQ multiplex PCR; TCRdb has only the in-frame clones, and not every one. The table shows under 200,000 clones, with 70% to 90% occurring only once. Of note for this clone: The target antigen is unknown.

The TCR sequence derives from an adult who received the AZD1222 COVID-19 vaccine. The chain recombines TRBV14 with TRBJ1-4, with D perhaps matching TRBD1 (5 bases). The source was peripheral blood, collected 28 days after the second AZD1222 dose. The CDR3 DNA reads TGTGCCAGCAGCCAAGATATCGGGGGGTCCACTAATGAAAAACTGTTTTTT. It translates to CASSQDIGGSTNEKLFF. Variable domain in full (rest from reference TRBV14 and TRBJ1-4): EAGVTQFPSHSVIEKGQTVTLRCDPISGHDNLYWYRRVMGKEIKFLLHFVKESKQDESGMPNNRFLAERTGGTYSTLKVQPAELEDSGVYFCASSQDIGGSTNEKLFFGSGTQLSVL.